This T cell receptor beta chain was profiled in a study of human T cells and chemical hapten exposure. Overall study context: Weekly diphenylcyclopropenone doses were given to patients' scalps across the approximately 24-week study.

This clonotype was detected only a few times. No antigen is known for it. A single record per CDR3 protein comes from TCRdb applying MiXCR to the RACE reads. The sample lists 90,000 to 110,000 distinct CDR3 sequences, less than 40% occurring once. The CDR3 runs to 13 residues. Trimming left V 7 bases short and J 9 bases short, with 17 bases between. Per the germline V gene, CDR1 is MNHEY and CDR2 is SVGAGI. Time point denoted: patch test 3, about 24 weeks after DPC sensitization. Sample treatment: therapeutic diphenylcyclopropenone sensitization with weekly scalp DPC. Study observations and caveats: Expanded TCRs showed more large CDR3 clusters than pre-sensitization or healthy control sets.

The chain has TRBV6-5 and TRBJ2-3; a possible D gene is TRBD2 (6 bases). The receptor's source is a man in his forties with alopecia areata. Some clones in this sample may be carry-over from other donors' samples. Here the sequenced sample was whole blood, taken in connection with sensitization to the hapten diphenylcyclopropenone (DPC). For the CDR3, the DNA is TGTGCCAGCACAAAAATTAGCGGAGCGACGCAGTATTTT. Translated: CASTKISGATQYF.